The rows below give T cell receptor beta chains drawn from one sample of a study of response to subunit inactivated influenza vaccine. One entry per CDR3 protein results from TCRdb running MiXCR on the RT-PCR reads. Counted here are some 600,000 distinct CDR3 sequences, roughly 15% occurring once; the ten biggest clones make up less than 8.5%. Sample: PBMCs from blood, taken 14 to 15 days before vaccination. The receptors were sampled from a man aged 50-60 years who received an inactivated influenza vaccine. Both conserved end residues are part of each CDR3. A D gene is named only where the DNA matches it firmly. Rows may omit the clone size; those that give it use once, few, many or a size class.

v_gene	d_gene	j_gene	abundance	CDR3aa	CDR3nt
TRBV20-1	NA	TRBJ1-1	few	CSASAGPGTEAFF	TGCAGTGCTAGCGCGGGGCCGGGGACTGAAGCTTTCTTT
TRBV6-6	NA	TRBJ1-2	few	CASSYSDRGYTF	TGTGCCAGCAGTTACAGCGATAGGGGCTACACCTTC
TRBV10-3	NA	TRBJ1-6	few	CAISGGVGVNSPLHF	TGTGCCATCAGTGGGGGGGTAGGGGTGAATTCACCCCTCCACTTT
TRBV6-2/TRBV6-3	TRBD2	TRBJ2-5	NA	CASSYVLAGDWETQYF	TGTGCCAGCAGTTACGTGTTAGCGGGAGATTGGGAGACCCAGTACTTC
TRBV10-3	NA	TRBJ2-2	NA	CAISPRAGAGGELFF	TGTGCCATCAGCCCTCGGGCAGGGGCCGGCGGGGAGCTGTTTTTT
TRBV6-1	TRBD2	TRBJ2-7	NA	CASIPGLAGPNEQYF	TGTGCCAGCATCCCCGGACTAGCGGGGCCCAACGAGCAGTACTTC
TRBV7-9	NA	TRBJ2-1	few	CASSLANSNNEQFF	TGTGCCAGCAGCTTAGCGAACTCAAACAATGAGCAGTTCTTC
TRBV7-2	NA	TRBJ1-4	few	CASSFSGRLSTNEKLFF	TGTGCCAGCAGCTTCTCGGGACGGCTGTCAACTAATGAAAAACTGTTTTTT
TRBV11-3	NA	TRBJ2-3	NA	CASSRGPGDTQYF	TGTGCCAGCAGCCGTGGGCCTGGGGATACGCAGTATTTT
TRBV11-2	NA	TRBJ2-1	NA	CASSFQGYRYNEQFF	TGTGCCAGCAGCTTTCAGGGCTACCGCTACAATGAGCAGTTCTTC
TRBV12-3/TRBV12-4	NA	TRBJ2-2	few	CASTIPGFLGPGELFF	TGTGCCAGCACCATACCCGGGTTTTTGGGGCCCGGGGAGCTGTTTTTT
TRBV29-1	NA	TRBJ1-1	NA	CSVEARGGNTEAFF	TGCAGCGTTGAAGCCAGGGGAGGGAACACTGAAGCTTTCTTT
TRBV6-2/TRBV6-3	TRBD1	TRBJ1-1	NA	CASSPSFFRDRVDTEAFF	TGTGCCAGCAGTCCATCTTTTTTCCGGGACAGGGTTGACACTGAAGCTTTCTTT
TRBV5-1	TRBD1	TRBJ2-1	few	CASRRTGVDEQFF	TGCGCCAGCAGGCGGACAGGGGTGGATGAGCAGTTCTTC
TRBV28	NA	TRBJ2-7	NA	CASSAERQGGYF	TGTGCCAGCAGTGCGGAGCGGCAGGGAGGATACTTC
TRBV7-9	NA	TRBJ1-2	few	CASSGRTVGYTF	TGTGCCAGCAGCGGAAGGACAGTCGGCTACACCTTC
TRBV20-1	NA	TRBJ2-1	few	CSARAEKNSYNEQFF	TGCAGTGCTAGGGCGGAAAAGAACTCCTACAATGAGCAGTTCTTC
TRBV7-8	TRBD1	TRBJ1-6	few	CASSLPGGNSPLHF	TGTGCCAGCAGCTTGCCAGGGGGGAATTCACCCCTCCACTTT
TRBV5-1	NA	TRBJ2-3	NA	CASSLNWDSTDTQYF	TGCGCCAGCAGCTTGAACTGGGATAGCACAGATACGCAGTATTTT
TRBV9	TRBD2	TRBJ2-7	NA	CASSPRLAGGPNEQYF	TGTGCCAGCAGCCCCAGACTAGCGGGAGGGCCAAACGAGCAGTACTTC
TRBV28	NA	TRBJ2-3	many	CASSFRITDTQYF	TGTGCCAGCAGTTTCCGGATCACGGATACGCAGTATTTT
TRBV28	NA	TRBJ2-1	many	CASSLLREQFF	TGTGCCAGCAGTTTGCTTCGGGAGCAGTTCTTC
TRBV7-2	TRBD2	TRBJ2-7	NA	CASSLNWRGAPYEQYF	TGTGCCAGCAGCTTAAATTGGCGGGGGGCCCCCTACGAGCAGTACTTC
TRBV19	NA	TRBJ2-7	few	CASSAQPGQQYF	TGTGCCAGTAGTGCCCAACCGGGACAGCAGTACTTC
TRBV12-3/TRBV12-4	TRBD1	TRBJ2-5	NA	CASSYLGGGETQYF	TGTGCCAGCAGTTACCTAGGGGGCGGAGAGACCCAGTACTTC
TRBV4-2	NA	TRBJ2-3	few	CASSHVRDNTQYF	TGTGCCAGCAGCCATGTCAGGGATAATACGCAGTATTTT
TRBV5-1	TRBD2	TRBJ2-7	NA	CASSPRLAGGSYEQYF	TGCGCCAGCAGCCCTAGACTAGCGGGAGGATCGTACGAGCAGTACTTC
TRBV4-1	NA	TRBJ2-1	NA	CASSPDPGEQFF	TGCGCCAGCAGCCCGGACCCGGGGGAGCAGTTCTTC
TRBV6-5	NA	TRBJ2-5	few	CASSYSFTSQETQYF	TGTGCCAGCAGTTACTCGTTCACTTCACAAGAGACCCAGTACTTC
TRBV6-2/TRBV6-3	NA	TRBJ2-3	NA	CASSPRTIPDTQYF	TGTGCCAGCAGTCCCCGAACGATCCCAGATACGCAGTATTTT
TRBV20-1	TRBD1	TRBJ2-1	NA	CSATESGTGGWRGQFF	TGCAGTGCTACAGAATCCGGGACAGGGGGCTGGAGAGGGCAGTTCTTC
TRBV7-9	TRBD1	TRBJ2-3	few	CASSSPSRDRGTDTQYF	TGTGCCAGCAGCTCCCCCTCACGGGACAGGGGTACAGATACGCAGTATTTT
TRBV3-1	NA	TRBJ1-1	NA	CASSLSWDGSNTEAFF	TGTGCCAGCAGCCTTAGTTGGGACGGATCGAACACTGAAGCTTTCTTT
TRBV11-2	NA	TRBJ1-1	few	CASSPLASQKAFF	TGTGCCAGCAGCCCCCTGGCCAGCCAGAAGGCTTTCTTT
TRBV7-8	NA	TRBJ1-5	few	CASGTVVNQPQHF	TGTGCCAGCGGGACGGTGGTCAATCAGCCCCAGCATTTT
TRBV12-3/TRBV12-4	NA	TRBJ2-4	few	CASSFGGSRGKNIQYF	TGTGCCAGCAGTTTTGGGGGTAGTCGGGGCAAAAACATTCAGTACTTC
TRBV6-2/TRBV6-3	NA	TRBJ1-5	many	CASSYSFGQRRNQPQHF	TGTGCCAGCAGTTACTCGTTTGGACAGCGACGAAATCAGCCCCAGCATTTT
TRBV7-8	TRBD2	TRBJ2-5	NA	CASSLSAGVRETQYF	TGTGCCAGCAGCTTATCCGCGGGAGTACGAGAGACCCAGTACTTC
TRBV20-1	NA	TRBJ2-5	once	CSAREMGQPWSSQYF	TGCAGTGCTAGAGAGATGGGCCAACCCTGGTCGTCCCAGTACTTC
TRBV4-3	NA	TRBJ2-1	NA	CASSQDWRDNEQFF	TGCGCCAGCAGCCAAGATTGGAGGGACAATGAGCAGTTCTTC
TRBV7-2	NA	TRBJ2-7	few	CASSLVGRSNEQYF	TGTGCCAGCAGCTTAGTGGGCAGGAGCAACGAGCAGTACTTC
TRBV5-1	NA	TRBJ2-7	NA	CASRGPAGAYEQYF	TGCGCCAGCAGAGGTCCAGCTGGGGCCTACGAGCAGTACTTC
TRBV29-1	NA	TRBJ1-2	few	CSVAVREGYGYTF	TGCAGCGTTGCGGTCAGGGAAGGCTATGGCTACACCTTC
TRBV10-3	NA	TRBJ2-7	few	CAISESHRSYEQYF	TGTGCCATCAGTGAGTCCCACAGGTCCTACGAGCAGTACTTC
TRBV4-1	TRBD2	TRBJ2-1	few	CASSQDPLAASYNEQFF	TGCGCCAGCAGCCAAGATCCCCTAGCGGCCTCCTACAATGAGCAGTTCTTC
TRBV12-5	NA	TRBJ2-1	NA	CASGRSAYNEQFF	TGTGCTAGTGGCAGATCCGCCTACAATGAGCAGTTCTTC
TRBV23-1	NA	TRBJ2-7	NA	CASSLSRFSSYEQYF	TGCGCCAGCAGTCTAAGCAGGTTCAGCTCCTACGAGCAGTACTTC
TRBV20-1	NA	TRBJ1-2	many	CSATGAGGYTF	TGCAGTGCTACAGGGGCTGGTGGCTACACCTTC
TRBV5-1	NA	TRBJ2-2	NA	CASSLDPITGELFF	TGCGCCAGCAGCCTGGACCCAATCACCGGGGAGCTGTTTTTT
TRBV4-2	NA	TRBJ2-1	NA	CASPAGSSYNEQFF	TGTGCCAGCCCGGCAGGGAGCTCCTACAATGAGCAGTTCTTC
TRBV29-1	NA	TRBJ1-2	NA	CSVRINYGYTF	TGCTCGGTACGGATTAACTATGGCTACACCTTC
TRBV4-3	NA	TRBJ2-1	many	CASSLMSANEQFF	TGCGCCAGCAGCCTAATGAGCGCAAATGAGCAGTTCTTC
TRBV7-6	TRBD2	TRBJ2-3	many	CASSVISGTRTDTQYF	TGTGCCAGCAGCGTAATTAGCGGGACCCGCACAGATACGCAGTATTTT
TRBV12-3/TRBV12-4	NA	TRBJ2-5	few	CASSLKEMGETQYF	TGTGCCAGCAGTTTAAAGGAAATGGGGGAGACCCAGTACTTC